This entry is about one TCR beta chain. This record comes from a study of blood T cell repertoires in COVID-19. Turning to the study itself: Acute and convalescent COVID-19 samples came from the United States, Italy and Spain. Sources were T cells, B-cell-depleted T cells, or PBMCs; the material itself was cDNA or gDNA.

CDR3 length: 13 residues. V gave up 4 bases and J gave up 0 bases, with 6 bases separating them. CDR1 and CDR2 (germline): LNHDA, SQIVND (reference sequence). The assay was immunoSEQ multiplex PCR, and TCRdb's table has in-frame clones only and misses some. The sample contains 100,000 to 150,000 clones, about four fifths of which appear only once. This chain links TRBV19 with TRBJ1-1; D unclear. The source is a man between 60 and 75 years old with acute or convalescent COVID-19. Sequencing used peripheral blood. This CDR3 is CASSKTLNTEAFF. CDR3 DNA: TGTGCCAGTAGTAAGACACTGAACACTGAAGCTTTCTTT.